This TCR beta chain was sequenced in a study of vaccination and CD4 T cells after COVID-19. Study at large: The stimulating agents, overlapping spike peptides, came from SARS-CoV-2, HCoV-NL63, HCoV-OC43 and HCoV-229E. Findings and caveats of the study: Researchers looked at relatively few convalescent patients and had no early post-infection timepoints.

The treatment: roughly 10-day PBMC culture with coronavirus spike peptide pools or control peptides (ViraFEST assay). Of note for this clonotype: Its antigen is still unknown.

Cultured CD4+ T-cell DNA underwent Oncomine TCR Beta short-read sequencing. TCRdb fed the PCR reads into MiXCR, producing one record per CDR3 protein. The table shows roughly 11,000 distinct CDR3 sequences, with about two fifths occurring only once. V trimming: 5 bases; J trimming: 2 bases; junction bases outside the gene matches: 2. The germline CDR1 and CDR2 sequences are SGHAT and FQNNGV. The CDR3 covers 14 residues. The chain combines TRBV11-2 with TRBJ1-3, with 8 nucleotides matching TRBD1. The sequenced material came from CD4+ T cells from blood, cultured in vitro. The clonotype originates from a human donor who had recovered from COVID-19. The CDR3 sequence is CASSQGAAGNTIYF. The CDR3 bases are TGTGCCAGCAGCCAGGGGGCAGCTGGAAACACCATATATTTT.